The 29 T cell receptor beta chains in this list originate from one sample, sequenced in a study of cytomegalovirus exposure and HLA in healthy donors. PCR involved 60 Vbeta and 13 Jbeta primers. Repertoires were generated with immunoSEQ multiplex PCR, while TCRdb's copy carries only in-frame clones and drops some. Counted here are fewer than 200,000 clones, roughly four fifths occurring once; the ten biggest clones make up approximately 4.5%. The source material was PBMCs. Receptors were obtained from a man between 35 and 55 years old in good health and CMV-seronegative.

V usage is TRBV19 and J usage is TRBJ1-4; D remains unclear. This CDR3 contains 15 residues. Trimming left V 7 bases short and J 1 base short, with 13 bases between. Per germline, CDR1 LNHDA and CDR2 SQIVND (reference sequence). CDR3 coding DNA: TGTGCCAGTACCGGCGGGGTGGAAACTAATGAAAAACTGTTTTTT. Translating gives CASTGGVETNEKLFF.

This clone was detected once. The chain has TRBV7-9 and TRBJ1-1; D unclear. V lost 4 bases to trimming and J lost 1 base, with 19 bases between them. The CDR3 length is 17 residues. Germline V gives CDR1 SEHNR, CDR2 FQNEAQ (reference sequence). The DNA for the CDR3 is TGTGCCAGCAGCTCTGCCAATGATTTTGAGGAGAACACTGAAGCTTTCTTT. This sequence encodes CASSSANDFEENTEAFF.

This chain's CDR3 is CASSSPRGNSPLHF. The CDR3 DNA is TGTGCCAGCAGTTCCCCCAGGGGGAATTCACCCCTCCACTTT. This chain connects TRBV6-5 to TRBJ1-6, with 7 positions matching TRBD1. The germline V gene encodes CDR1 MNHEY and CDR2 SVGAGI. This CDR3 region has 14 residues. The J segment lost 7 bases and the V segment lost 4 bases, leaving 4 bases of the junction unmatched.

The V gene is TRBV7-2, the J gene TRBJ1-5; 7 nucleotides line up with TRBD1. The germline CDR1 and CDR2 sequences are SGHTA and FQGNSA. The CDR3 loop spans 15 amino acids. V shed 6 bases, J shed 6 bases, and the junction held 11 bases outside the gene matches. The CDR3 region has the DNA TGTGCCAGCAGGGAAAGGGGGACAGTGGGTCAGCCCCAGCATTTT. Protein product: CASRERGTVGQPQHF.

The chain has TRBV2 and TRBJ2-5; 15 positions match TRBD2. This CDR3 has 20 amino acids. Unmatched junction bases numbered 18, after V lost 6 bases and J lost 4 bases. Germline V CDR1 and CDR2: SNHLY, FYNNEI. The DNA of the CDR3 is TGTGCCAGCAGCTACTCCGGGACTAGCGGGGGGAAGGTGATTTTAGAGACCCAGTACTTC. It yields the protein CASSYSGTSGGKVILETQYF.

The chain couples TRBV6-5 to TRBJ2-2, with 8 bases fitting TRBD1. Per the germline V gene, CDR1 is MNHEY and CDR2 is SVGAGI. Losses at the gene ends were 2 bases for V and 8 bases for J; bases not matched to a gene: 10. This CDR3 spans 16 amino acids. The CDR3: CASSYGTGVNLGELFF. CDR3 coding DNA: TGTGCCAGCAGTTACGGGACAGGAGTCAATTTAGGGGAGCTGTTTTTT.

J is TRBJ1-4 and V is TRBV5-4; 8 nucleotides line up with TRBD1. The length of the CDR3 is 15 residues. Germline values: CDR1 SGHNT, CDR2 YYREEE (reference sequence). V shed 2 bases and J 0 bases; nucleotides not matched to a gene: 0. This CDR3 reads CASSLQGATNEKLFF. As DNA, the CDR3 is TGTGCCAGCAGCTTACAGGGGGCAACTAATGAAAAACTGTTTTTT.

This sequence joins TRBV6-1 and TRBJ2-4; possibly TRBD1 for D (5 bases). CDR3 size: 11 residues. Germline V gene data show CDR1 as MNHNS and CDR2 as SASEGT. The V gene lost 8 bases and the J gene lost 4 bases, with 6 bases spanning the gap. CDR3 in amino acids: CASRQKNIQYF. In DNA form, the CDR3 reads TGTGCCAGCCGACAGAAAAACATTCAGTACTTC.

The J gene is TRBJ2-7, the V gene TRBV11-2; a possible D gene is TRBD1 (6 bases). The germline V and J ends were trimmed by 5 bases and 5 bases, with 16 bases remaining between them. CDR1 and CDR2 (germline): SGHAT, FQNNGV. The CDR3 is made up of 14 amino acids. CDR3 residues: CASSPAGAVNEQYF. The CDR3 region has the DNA TGTGCCAGCAGCCCCGCAGGGGCAGTGAACGAGCAGTACTTC. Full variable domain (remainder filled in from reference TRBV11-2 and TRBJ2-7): EAGVAQSPRYKIIEKRQSVAFWCNPISGHATLYWYQQILGQGPKLLIQFQNNGVVDDSQLPKDRFSAERLKGVDSTLKIQPAKLEDSAVYLCASSPAGAVNEQYFGPGTRLTVT.

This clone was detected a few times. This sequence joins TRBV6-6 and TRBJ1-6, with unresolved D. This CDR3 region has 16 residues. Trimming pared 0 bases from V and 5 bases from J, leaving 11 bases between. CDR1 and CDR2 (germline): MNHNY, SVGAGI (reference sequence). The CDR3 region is CASSYSRARDNSPLHF. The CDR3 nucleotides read TGTGCCAGCAGTTACTCGAGGGCAAGGGATAATTCACCCCTCCACTTT.

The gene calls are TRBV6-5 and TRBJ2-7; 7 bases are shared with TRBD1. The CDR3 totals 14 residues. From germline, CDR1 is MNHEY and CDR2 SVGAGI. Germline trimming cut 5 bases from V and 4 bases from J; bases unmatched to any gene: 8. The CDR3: CASSHTGVWYEQYF. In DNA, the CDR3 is TGTGCCAGCAGTCACACAGGGGTATGGTACGAGCAGTACTTC.

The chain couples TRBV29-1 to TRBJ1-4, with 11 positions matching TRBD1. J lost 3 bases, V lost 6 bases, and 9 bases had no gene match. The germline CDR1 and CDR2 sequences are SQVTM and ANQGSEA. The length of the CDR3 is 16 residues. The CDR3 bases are TGCAGCGTCCGGGGGACAGGGGGTAAATCTAATGAAAAACTGTTTTTT. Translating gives CSVRGTGGKSNEKLFF.

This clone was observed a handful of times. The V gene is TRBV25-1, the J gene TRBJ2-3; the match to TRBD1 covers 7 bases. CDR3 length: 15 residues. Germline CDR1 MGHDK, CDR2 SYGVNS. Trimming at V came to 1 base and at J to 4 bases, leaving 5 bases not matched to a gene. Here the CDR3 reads CASSEFRGLADTQYF. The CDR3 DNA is TGTGCCAGCAGTGAATTTAGGGGGCTCGCAGATACGCAGTATTTT.

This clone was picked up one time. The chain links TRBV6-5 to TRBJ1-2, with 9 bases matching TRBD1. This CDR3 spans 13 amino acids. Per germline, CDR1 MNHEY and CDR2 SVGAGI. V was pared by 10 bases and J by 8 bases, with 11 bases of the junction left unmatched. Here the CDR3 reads CATMRGQGHGYTF. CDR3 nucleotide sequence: TGTGCCACCATGCGGGGACAGGGACACGGCTACACCTTC.

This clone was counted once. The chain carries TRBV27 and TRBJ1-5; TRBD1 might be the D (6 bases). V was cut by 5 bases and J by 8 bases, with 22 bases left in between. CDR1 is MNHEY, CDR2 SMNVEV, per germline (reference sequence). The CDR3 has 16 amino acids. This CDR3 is CASSPRPRQVRKPQHF. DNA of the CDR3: TGTGCCAGCAGTCCCCGGCCTCGACAGGTAAGAAAGCCCCAGCATTTT.

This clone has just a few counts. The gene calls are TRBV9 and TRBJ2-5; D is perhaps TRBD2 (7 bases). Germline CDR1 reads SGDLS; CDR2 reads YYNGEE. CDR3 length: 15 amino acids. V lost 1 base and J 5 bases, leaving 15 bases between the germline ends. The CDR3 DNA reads TGTGCCAGCAGCGTAAATCCGGGGGGCGGGGAGACCCAGTACTTC. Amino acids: CASSVNPGGGETQYF. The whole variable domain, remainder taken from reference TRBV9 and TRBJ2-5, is DSGVTQTPKHLITATGQRVTLRCSPRSGDLSVYWYQQSLDQGLQFLIQYYNGEERAKGNILERFSAQQFPDLHSELNLSSLELGDSALYFCASSVNPGGGETQYFGPGTRLLVL.

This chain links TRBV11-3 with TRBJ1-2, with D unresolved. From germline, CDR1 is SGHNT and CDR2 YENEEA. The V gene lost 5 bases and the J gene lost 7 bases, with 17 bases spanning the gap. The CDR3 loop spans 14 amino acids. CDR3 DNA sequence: TGTGCCAGCAGCCCCTCTCCGGGTGTGGCTGGCTACACCTTC. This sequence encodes CASSPSPGVAGYTF.

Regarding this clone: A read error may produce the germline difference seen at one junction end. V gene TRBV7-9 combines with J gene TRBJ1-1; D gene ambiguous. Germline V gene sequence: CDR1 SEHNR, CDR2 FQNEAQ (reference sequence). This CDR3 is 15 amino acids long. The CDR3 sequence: CSSSLGSQREMKAFF. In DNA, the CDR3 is TGTTCCAGCAGCTTAGGGTCACAACGGGAGATGAAAGCTTTCTTT.

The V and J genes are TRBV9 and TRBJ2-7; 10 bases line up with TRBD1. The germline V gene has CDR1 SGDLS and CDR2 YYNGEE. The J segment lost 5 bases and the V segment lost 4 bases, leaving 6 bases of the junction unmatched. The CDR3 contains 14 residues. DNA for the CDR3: TGTGCCAGCAGCCCCCCCGGGACAGGGGACGAGCAGTACTTC. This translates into CASSPPGTGDEQYF. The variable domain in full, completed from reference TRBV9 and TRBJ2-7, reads DSGVTQTPKHLITATGQRVTLRCSPRSGDLSVYWYQQSLDQGLQFLIQYYNGEERAKGNILERFSAQQFPDLHSELNLSSLELGDSALYFCASSPPGTGDEQYFGPGTRLTVT.

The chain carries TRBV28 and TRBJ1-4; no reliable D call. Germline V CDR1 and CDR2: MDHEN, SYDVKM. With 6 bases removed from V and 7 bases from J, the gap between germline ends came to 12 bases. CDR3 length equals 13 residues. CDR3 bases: TGTGCCAGCAGCCCCATCCCCAGTGAAAAACTGTTTTTT. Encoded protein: CASSPIPSEKLFF.

CDR3 DNA sequence: TGTGCCAGTAGTCCCAATCGGGGCTACGAGCAGTACTTC. Translating it yields CASSPNRGYEQYF. The genes are TRBV19 and TRBJ2-7, with TRBD2 as a possible D gene (5 bases). The germline V and J ends were trimmed by 5 bases and 3 bases, with 11 bases remaining between them. The CDR3 length is 13 residues. CDR1 and CDR2 (germline): LNHDA, SQIVND (reference sequence).

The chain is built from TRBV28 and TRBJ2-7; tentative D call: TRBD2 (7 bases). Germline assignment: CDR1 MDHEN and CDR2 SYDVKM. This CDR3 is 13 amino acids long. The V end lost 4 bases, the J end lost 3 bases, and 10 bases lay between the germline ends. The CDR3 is CASSSGGGYEQYF. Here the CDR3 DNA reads TGTGCCAGCAGTTCGGGGGGCGGCTACGAGCAGTACTTC.

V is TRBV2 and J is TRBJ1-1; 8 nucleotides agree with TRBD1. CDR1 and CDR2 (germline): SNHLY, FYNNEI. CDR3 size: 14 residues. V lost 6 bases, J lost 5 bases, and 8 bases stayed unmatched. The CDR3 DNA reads TGTGCCAGCAGACTTAAACAGGGGGGGACTGAAGCTTTCTTT. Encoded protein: CASRLKQGGTEAFF. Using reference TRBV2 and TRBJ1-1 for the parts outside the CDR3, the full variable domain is EPEVTQTPSHQVTQMGQEVILRCVPISNHLYFYWYRQILGQKVEFLVSFYNNEISEKSEIFDDQFSVERPDGSNFTLKIRSTKLEDSAMYFCASRLKQGGTEAFFGQGTRLTVV.

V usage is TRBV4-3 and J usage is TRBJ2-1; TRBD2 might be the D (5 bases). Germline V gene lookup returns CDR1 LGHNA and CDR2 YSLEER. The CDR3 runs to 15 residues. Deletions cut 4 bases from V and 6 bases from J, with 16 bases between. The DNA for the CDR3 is TGCGCCAGCAGCCTGGACTCCTCGGGGTCCAATGAGCAGTTCTTC. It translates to CASSLDSSGSNEQFF.

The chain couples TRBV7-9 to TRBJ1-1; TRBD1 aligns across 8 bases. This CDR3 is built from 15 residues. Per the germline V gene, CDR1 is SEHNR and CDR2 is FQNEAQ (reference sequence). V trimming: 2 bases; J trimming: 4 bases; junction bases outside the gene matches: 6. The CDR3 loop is CASSLFGQGATEAFF. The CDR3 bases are TGTGCCAGCAGCTTATTTGGGCAGGGGGCCACTGAAGCTTTCTTT.

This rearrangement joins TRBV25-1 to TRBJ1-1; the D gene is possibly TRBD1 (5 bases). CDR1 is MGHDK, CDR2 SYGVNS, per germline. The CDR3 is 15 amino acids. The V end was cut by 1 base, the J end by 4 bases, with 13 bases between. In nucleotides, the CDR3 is TGTGCCAGCAGTGAATCGGGACGGGAGATCACTGAAGCTTTCTTT. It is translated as CASSESGREITEAFF.

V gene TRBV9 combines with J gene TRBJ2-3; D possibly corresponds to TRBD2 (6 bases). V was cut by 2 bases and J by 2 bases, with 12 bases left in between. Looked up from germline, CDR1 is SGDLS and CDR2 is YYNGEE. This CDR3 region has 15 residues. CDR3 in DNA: TGTGCCAGCAGCGTGGAGCGGGTCCCCACAGATACGCAGTATTTT. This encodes CASSVERVPTDTQYF.

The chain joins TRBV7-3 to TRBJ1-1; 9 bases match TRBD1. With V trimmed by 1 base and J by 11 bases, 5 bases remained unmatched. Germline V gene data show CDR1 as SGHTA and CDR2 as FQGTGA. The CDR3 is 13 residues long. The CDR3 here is CASSLSGDRDAFF. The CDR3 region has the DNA TGTGCCAGCAGCTTAAGTGGGGACAGGGATGCTTTCTTT. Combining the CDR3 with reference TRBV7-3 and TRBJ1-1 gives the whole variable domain GAGVSQTPSNKVTEKGKYVELRCDPISGHTALYWYRQSLGQGPEFLIYFQGTGAADDSGLPNDRFFAVRPEGSVSTLKIQRTERGDSAVYLCASSLSGDRDAFFGQGTRLTVV.

CDR3 loop: CASSQDGTHNYGYTF. Here the CDR3 DNA reads TGTGCCAGCAGCCAGGATGGGACACATAACTATGGCTACACCTTC. The rearrangement uses TRBV5-4 and TRBJ1-2; possible D gene TRBD1, 6 bases. V gave up 4 bases and J gave up 1 base, with 14 bases separating them. In germline, CDR1 is SGHNT, CDR2 YYREEE (reference sequence). The CDR3 loop spans 15 amino acids. The variable domain in full, completed from reference TRBV5-4 and TRBJ1-2, reads ETGVTQSPTHLIKTRGQQVTLRCSSQSGHNTVSWYQQALGQGPQFIFQYYREEENGRGNFPPRFSGLQFPNYSSELNVNALELDDSALYLCASSQDGTHNYGYTFGSGTRLTVV.